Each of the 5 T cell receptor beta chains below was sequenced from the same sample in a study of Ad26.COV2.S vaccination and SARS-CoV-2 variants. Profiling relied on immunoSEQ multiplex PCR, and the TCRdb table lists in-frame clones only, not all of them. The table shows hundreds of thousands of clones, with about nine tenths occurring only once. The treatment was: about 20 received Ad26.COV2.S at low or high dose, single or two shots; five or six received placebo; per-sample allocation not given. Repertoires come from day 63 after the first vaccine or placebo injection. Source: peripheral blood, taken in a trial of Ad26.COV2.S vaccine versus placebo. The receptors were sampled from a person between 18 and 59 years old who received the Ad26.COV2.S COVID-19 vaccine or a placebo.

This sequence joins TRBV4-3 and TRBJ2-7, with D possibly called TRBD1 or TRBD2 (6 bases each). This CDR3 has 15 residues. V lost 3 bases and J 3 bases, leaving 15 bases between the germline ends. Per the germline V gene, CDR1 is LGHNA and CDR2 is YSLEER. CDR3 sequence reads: CASSQNREEGYEQYF. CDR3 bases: TGCGCCAGCAGCCAGAACAGGGAGGAGGGCTACGAGCAGTACTTC.

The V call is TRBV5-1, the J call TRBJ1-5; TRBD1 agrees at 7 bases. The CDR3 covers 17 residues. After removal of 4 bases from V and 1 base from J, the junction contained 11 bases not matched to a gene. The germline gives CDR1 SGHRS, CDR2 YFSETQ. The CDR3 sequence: CASSLNPTGTSNQPQHF. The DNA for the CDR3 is TGCGCCAGCAGCCTAAATCCGACAGGGACCAGCAATCAGCCCCAGCATTTT.

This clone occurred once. CDR3 loop: CASSPAGQPYEQYF. CDR3 coding DNA: TGTGCCAGCAGTCCCGCGGGACAGCCTTACGAGCAGTACTTC. The chain carries TRBV27 and TRBJ2-7; possible D gene TRBD1, 7 bases. CDR1 MNHEY and CDR2 SMNVEV come from the germline V gene (reference sequence). The ends were cut back, 5 bases at V and 4 bases at J, with 15 bases in the middle. CDR3 size: 14 residues.

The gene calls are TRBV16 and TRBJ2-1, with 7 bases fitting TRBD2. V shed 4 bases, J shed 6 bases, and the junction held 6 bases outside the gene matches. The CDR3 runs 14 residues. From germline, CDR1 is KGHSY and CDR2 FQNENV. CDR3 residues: CASSRVTGGNEQFF. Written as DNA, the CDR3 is TGTGCCAGCAGCCGCGTTACGGGAGGCAATGAGCAGTTCTTC. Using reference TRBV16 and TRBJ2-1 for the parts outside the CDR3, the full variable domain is GEEVAQTPKHLVRGEGQKAKLYCAPIKGHSYVFWYQQVLKNEFKFLISFQNENVFDETGMPKERFSAKCLPNSPCSLEIQATKLEDSAVYFCASSRVTGGNEQFFGPGTRLTVL.

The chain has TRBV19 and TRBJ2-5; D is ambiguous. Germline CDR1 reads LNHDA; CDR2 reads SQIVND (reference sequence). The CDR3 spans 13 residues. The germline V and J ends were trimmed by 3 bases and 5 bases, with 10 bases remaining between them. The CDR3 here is CASSIWGVETQYF. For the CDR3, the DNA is TGTGCCAGTAGTATTTGGGGTGTTGAGACCCAGTACTTC. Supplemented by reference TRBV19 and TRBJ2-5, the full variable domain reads DGGITQSPKYLFRKEGQNVTLSCEQNLNHDAMYWYRQDPGQGLRLIYYSQIVNDFQKGDIAEGYSVSREKKESFPLTVTSAQKNPTAFYLCASSIWGVETQYFGPGTRLLVL.